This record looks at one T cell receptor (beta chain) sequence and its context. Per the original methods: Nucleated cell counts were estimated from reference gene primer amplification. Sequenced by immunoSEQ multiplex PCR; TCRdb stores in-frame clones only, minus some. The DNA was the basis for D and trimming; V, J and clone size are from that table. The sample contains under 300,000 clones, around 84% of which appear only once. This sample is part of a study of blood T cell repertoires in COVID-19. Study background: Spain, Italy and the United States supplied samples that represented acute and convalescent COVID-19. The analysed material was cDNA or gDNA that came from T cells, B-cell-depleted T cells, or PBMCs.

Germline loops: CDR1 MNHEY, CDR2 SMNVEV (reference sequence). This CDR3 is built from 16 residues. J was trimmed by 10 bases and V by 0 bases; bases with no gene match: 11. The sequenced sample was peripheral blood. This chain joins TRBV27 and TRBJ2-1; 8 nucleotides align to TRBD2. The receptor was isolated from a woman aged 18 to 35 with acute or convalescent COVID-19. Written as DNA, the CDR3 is TGTGCCAGCAGTTTATCCGGGACTAGAGACCCTAAGGAGCAGTTCTTC. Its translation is CASSLSGTRDPKEQFF.